These 17 T cell receptor beta chains came from one sample sequenced in a study of blood T cell repertoires in COVID-19. The repertoire was sequenced with immunoSEQ multiplex PCR; TCRdb's copy has only in-frame clones and lacks some. The sample contains around 84,000 clones, about 80% of which appear only once. Sequenced: peripheral blood. These receptor sequences come from a man aged 50-59 years with active or convalescent COVID-19.

The chain is built from TRBV4-1 and TRBJ1-2, with TRBD1 as a possible D gene (5 bases). The CDR3 sequence is 18 residues long. CDR1 is MGHRA, CDR2 YSYEKL, per germline. V shed 1 base and J shed 3 bases, with 21 bases lying between them. The CDR3 sequence is CASSQALPKDGGDYGYTF. The CDR3 bases are TGCGCCAGCAGCCAAGCTCTTCCGAAAGACGGGGGGGACTATGGCTACACCTTC.

The gene calls are TRBV4-3 and TRBJ1-2; 8 bases are shared with TRBD1. The trim removed 1 base at V and 2 bases at J, leaving 3 bases unmatched. This CDR3 has 15 residues. The germline V gene has CDR1 LGHNA and CDR2 YSLEER. The CDR3 nucleotides are TGCGCCAGCAGCCAAGCCACAGGGGGAAACTATGGCTACACCTTC. Its translation: CASSQATGGNYGYTF.

This chain uses TRBV19 with TRBJ2-5; weak D call: TRBD1 (6 bases). The CDR3 totals 13 residues. In germline, CDR1 is LNHDA, CDR2 SQIVND (reference sequence). Trimming took 8 bases from V and 1 from J, leaving 11 bases between them. This CDR3 is CASRRTAQETQYF. Written as DNA, the CDR3 is TGTGCCAGTCGGCGGACAGCCCAAGAGACCCAGTACTTC.

The chain has TRBV3-1 (or the pseudogene TRBV3-2) and TRBJ1-5; tentative D call: TRBD1 (5 bases). The CDR3 has 13 residues. Germline V gives CDR1 LGHDT, CDR2 YNNKEL (reference sequence). Trimming removed 0 bases from V and 11 bases from J, with 11 bases in between. The DNA of the CDR3 is TGTGCCAGCAGCCAAGAGGATAGGGGTACCCAGCATTTT. Its translation: CASSQEDRGTQHF.

The chain joins TRBV7-3 to TRBJ1-2; D unclear. The CDR3 has 13 residues. V was pared by 5 bases and J by 3 bases, with 10 bases between. CDR1 and CDR2 from the germline V gene are SGHTA and FQGTGA. The CDR3, as DNA: TGTGCCAGCAGCCCCCATCCGGACTATGGCTACACCTTC. Encoded protein: CASSPHPDYGYTF.

J is TRBJ2-2 and V is TRBV7-3; the D is unclear. This CDR3 has 15 amino acids. V gave up 1 base and J gave up 6 bases, with 12 bases separating them. Germline lookup yields CDR1 SGHTA and CDR2 FQGTGA. CDR3 sequence reads: CASSLNRAGAGELFF. CDR3 nucleotide sequence: TGTGCCAGCAGCTTAAATCGAGCAGGCGCCGGGGAGCTGTTTTTT.

This sequence joins TRBV19 and TRBJ2-1, with TRBD2 matching over 11 bases. CDR1 is LNHDA, CDR2 SQIVND, per germline (reference sequence). The CDR3 is 20 residues long. After removal of 0 bases from V and 0 bases from J, the junction contained 10 bases not matched to a gene. The CDR3 spells CASSIDGTTSGGASYNEQFF. CDR3 DNA: TGTGCCAGTAGTATAGATGGCACTACTAGCGGGGGCGCCTCCTACAATGAGCAGTTCTTC. The whole variable domain, filled in from reference TRBV19 and TRBJ2-1, reads DGGITQSPKYLFRKEGQNVTLSCEQNLNHDAMYWYRQDPGQGLRLIYYSQIVNDFQKGDIAEGYSVSREKKESFPLTVTSAQKNPTAFYLCASSIDGTTSGGASYNEQFFGPGTRLTVL.

The rearrangement links TRBV27 to TRBJ1-2, with TRBD1 matching over 7 bases. V gave up 4 bases and J gave up 5 bases; unmatched junction bases: 10. This CDR3 has 15 amino acids. The germline gives CDR1 MNHEY, CDR2 SMNVEV (reference sequence). The CDR3 DNA reads as TGTGCCAGCAGTTCCACACAGGGGCGCGAATATGGCTACACCTTC. This codes for CASSSTQGREYGYTF.

This clone was counted a single time. The chain joins TRBV7-3 to TRBJ1-3; the D gene is possibly TRBD1 (5 bases). There are 20 residues in the CDR3. Trimming pared 2 bases from V and 4 bases from J, leaving 27 bases between. Germline CDR1 SGHTA, CDR2 FQGTGA. The CDR3 coding sequence is TGTGCCAGCAGCTTACCTCGCTTACAATACAGGTTCCCGGCGGGAAACACCATATATTTT. It is translated as CASSLPRLQYRFPAGNTIYF.

J is TRBJ2-5 and V is TRBV6-4, with D tentatively TRBD2 (5 bases). The germline V and J ends were trimmed by 3 bases and 5 bases, with 10 bases remaining between them. The CDR3 has 13 residues. Germline V gene data show CDR1 as MRHNA and CDR2 as SNTAGT. The DNA of the CDR3 is TGTGCCAGCAGTGAGGGAGTTGGGGAGACCCAGTACTTC. Translation: CASSEGVGETQYF.

V usage is TRBV6-5 and J usage is TRBJ1-6; no clear D. Germline V lookup: CDR1 MNHEY, CDR2 SVGAGI. The CDR3 contains 14 residues. The V end lost 8 bases, the J end lost 5 bases, and 13 bases lay between the germline ends. DNA for the CDR3: TGTGCCAGCTCCCTAGCCCCGCATAATTCACCCCTCCACTTT. Protein sequence: CASSLAPHNSPLHF.

This clone was seen a handful of times. The chain combines TRBV7-2 with TRBJ1-6, with D unclear. The CDR3 is 13 amino acids. V lost 1 base, J lost 7 bases, and 5 bases lay in between. Looked up from germline, CDR1 is SGHTA and CDR2 is FQGNSA. The CDR3 loop reads CASSLDSNSPLHF. The CDR3 region has the DNA TGTGCCAGCAGCTTAGACAGCAATTCACCCCTCCACTTT.

The chain has TRBV5-8 and TRBJ2-3; no clear D gene. The CDR3 sequence is 12 residues long. The germline V gene has CDR1 SGHTS and CDR2 YDEGEE. Trimming took off 3 bases at V and 6 bases at J, with 8 bases between the two ends. In nucleotides, the CDR3 is TGTGCCAGCAGCTCCCAGGCGGATACGCAGTATTTT. Amino acids: CASSSQADTQYF.

This chain connects TRBV7-2 to TRBJ2-7, with 8 bases lining up with TRBD1. Germline lookup yields CDR1 SGHTA and CDR2 FQGNSA. The CDR3 consists of 15 residues. Trimming took 5 bases from V and 0 from J; bases not matched to a gene: 6. CDR3 in amino acids: CASSTWTGSSYEQYF. CDR3 coding DNA: TGTGCCAGCAGCACCTGGACAGGGAGCTCCTACGAGCAGTACTTC.

V and J are TRBV3-1 (or the pseudogene TRBV3-2) and TRBJ1-2; D is ambiguous. V was shortened by 1 base and J by 7 bases, with 7 bases between the two germline ends. This CDR3 spans 12 amino acids. The germline V gene has CDR1 LGHDT and CDR2 YNNKEL (reference sequence). This chain's CDR3 is CASSQASGGYTF. In DNA form, the CDR3 reads TGTGCCAGCAGCCAAGCCTCAGGTGGCTACACCTTC.

The rearrangement links TRBV9 to TRBJ1-6; a weak D match, TRBD1 (6 bases). This CDR3 comprises 17 residues. V lost 2 bases and J 3 bases, leaving 15 bases between the germline ends. Germline V gene sequence: CDR1 SGDLS, CDR2 YYNGEE. CDR3 bases: TGTGCCAGCAGCGTCCAGGGGACCGCCTACTATAATTCACCCCTCCACTTT. Amino acids: CASSVQGTAYYNSPLHF.

The chain couples TRBV5-6 to TRBJ1-2; possible D gene TRBD1, 6 bases. Germline V lookup: CDR1 SGHDT, CDR2 YYEEEE. CDR3 length: 14 amino acids. Trimming stripped 4 bases from V and 5 bases from J, with 15 bases between. DNA of the CDR3: TGTGCCAGCAGCCCTCGGGGGCGGGGGTATGGCTACACCTTC. This sequence encodes CASSPRGRGYGYTF.